The 23 T cell receptor beta chains below come from one sample, sequenced in a study of CXCR3-negative and CXCR3-positive naive CD8 T cells. The libraries of TRB cDNA were constructed through 5' RACE using UMI labels. Reanalyzing the 5' RACE reads, TCRdb keeps one entry per CDR3 protein, without DNA. Its table lists 50,000 to 55,000 distinct CDR3 sequences. The sequenced material came from naive CXCR3- CD8+ T cells from blood. Sample subset: CD45RO-CCR7+CD27+CD95- naive CD8+ T cells lacking CXCR3 (TNR3-). These receptors all stem from a human donor in good health. Some clones in this sample may be carry-over from other donors' samples.

This sequence joins TRBV12-3 or TRBV12-4 and TRBJ2-1. The CDR3 totals 13 residues. The CDR3 is CASSLRGSNEQFF.

This chain connects TRBV15 to TRBJ2-7. The V gene's germline CDR1 is LNHNV and CDR2 YYDKDF (reference sequence). This CDR3 region has 11 residues. The CDR3 sequence: CATSREYEQYF.

The V and J genes are TRBV29-1 and TRBJ2-5; no DNA is available, so the TRBD1 call from TCRdb remains unchecked. The CDR3 runs 16 residues. The germline V gene encodes CDR1 SQVTM and CDR2 ANQGSEA. The CDR3: CSVDAFLDRGLETQYF.

CDR3 protein: CASSFTGSSYEQYF. The J gene is TRBJ2-7, the V gene TRBV7-2. In germline, CDR1 is SGHTA, CDR2 FQGNSA. The CDR3 length is 14 residues.

V gene TRBV20-1 combines with J gene TRBJ2-7. CDR1 is DFQATT, CDR2 SNEGSKA, per germline (reference sequence). The CDR3 extends over 14 amino acids. The CDR3 reads CSARDPQAAYEQYF.

V and J are TRBV5-1 and TRBJ2-3; TCRdb's D call, TRBD2, is unchecked because there is no DNA. Germline V lookup: CDR1 SGHRS, CDR2 YFSETQ. The CDR3 length is 16 residues. The CDR3 spells CASSPVAVGQTDTQYF.

The V and J genes are TRBV12-3 or TRBV12-4 and TRBJ2-5; TCRdb lists TRBD2, though no DNA is available to test this call. This CDR3 has 14 amino acids. The CDR3: CASTRGKSRATQYF.

This chain's CDR3 is CASSFLEGQGASETQYF. The chain links TRBV7-6 to TRBJ2-5; the TCRdb call, TRBD1, lacks DNA for checking. The CDR3 totals 17 residues. Germline CDR1 SGHVS, CDR2 FNYEAQ.

The chain employs TRBV7-2 and TRBJ2-3; TCRdb's D call of TRBD2 is untestable without DNA. CDR3 length: 15 residues. Germline CDR1 reads SGHTA; CDR2 reads FQGNSA. The CDR3 loop reads CASSPSGSRKDTQYF. Full variable domain (outside the CDR3, taken from reference TRBV7-2 and TRBJ2-3): GAGVSQSPSNKVTEKGKDVELRCDPISGHTALYWYRQSLGQGLEFLIYFQGNSAPDKSGLPSDRFSAERTGGSVSTLTIQRTQQEDSAVYLCASSPSGSRKDTQYFGPGTRLTVL.

CDR3 region: CATSRARGGTGELFF. This chain uses TRBV15 with TRBJ2-2; no DNA is available, so the TRBD1 call from TCRdb remains unchecked. Per germline, CDR1 LNHNV and CDR2 YYDKDF (reference sequence). This CDR3 region has 15 residues.

This chain connects TRBV14 to TRBJ2-7; TCRdb selects TRBD2, and the lack of DNA leaves this call unchecked. Germline lookup yields CDR1 SGHDN and CDR2 FVKESK. This CDR3 has 15 residues. CDR3 region: CASSAFGGGYYEQYF.

The chain joins TRBV29-1 to TRBJ2-7. The germline CDR1 and CDR2 sequences are SQVTM and ANQGSEA. This CDR3 comprises 12 residues. The CDR3 here is CSVEGSSYEQYF.

This chain connects TRBV28 to TRBJ2-5; with no DNA, the TCRdb D assignment of TRBD2 cannot be verified. This CDR3 comprises 15 residues. The germline CDR1 and CDR2 sequences are MDHEN and SYDVKM. The CDR3 protein is CASSFAGTSGGAQYF.

The rearrangement links TRBV14 to TRBJ1-2; TCRdb's D call, TRBD1, is unchecked because there is no DNA. The CDR3 has 16 residues. Germline V gives CDR1 SGHDN, CDR2 FVKESK. The CDR3 here is CASSQVSWPGNYGYTF. The whole variable domain, filled in from reference TRBV14 and TRBJ1-2, reads EAGVTQFPSHSVIEKGQTVTLRCDPISGHDNLYWYRRVMGKEIKFLLHFVKESKQDESGMPNNRFLAERTGGTYSTLKVQPAELEDSGVYFCASSQVSWPGNYGYTFGSGTRLTVV.

This sequence joins TRBV5-1 and TRBJ2-7; the D call from TCRdb, TRBD1, cannot be confirmed without DNA. Looked up from germline, CDR1 is SGHRS and CDR2 is YFSETQ. This CDR3 spans 14 amino acids. This CDR3 reads CASSLGPQYYEQYF.

The genes are TRBV12-3 or TRBV12-4 and TRBJ2-7. CDR3 length: 12 residues. The CDR3 here is CASSTGSYEQYF.

The chain combines TRBV20-1 with TRBJ1-5; TCRdb selects TRBD1, and the lack of DNA leaves this call unchecked. The germline gives CDR1 DFQATT, CDR2 SNEGSKA (reference sequence). This CDR3 is 19 amino acids long. CDR3 residues: CSARDLAGWAAQVNQPQHF.

The chain combines TRBV28 with TRBJ2-5. Germline lookup yields CDR1 MDHEN and CDR2 SYDVKM. This CDR3 region has 14 residues. CDR3 sequence: CASSPQGPKETQYF.

The chain employs TRBV11-2 and TRBJ2-2; TCRdb's D call of TRBD2 is untestable without DNA. Germline V CDR1 and CDR2: SGHAT, FQNNGV. The CDR3 sequence is 16 residues long. CDR3 sequence reads: CASSHRRGGGTGELFF.

This clonotype is classed as medium-sized (0.01 to 0.1%) by frequency. The chain uses TRBV5-1 and TRBJ1-1; TCRdb's D call of TRBD1 is untestable without DNA. Germline V gives CDR1 SGHRS, CDR2 YFSETQ. The CDR3 runs to 15 residues. CDR3 loop: CASSLGLGERTEAFF. The full variable domain, rest sourced from reference TRBV5-1 and TRBJ1-1, is KAGVTQTPRYLIKTRGQQVTLSCSPISGHRSVSWYQQTPGQGLQFLFEYFSETQRNKGNFPGRFSGRQFSNSRSEMNVSTLELGDSALYLCASSLGLGERTEAFFGQGTRLTVV.

V gene TRBV20-1 combines with J gene TRBJ2-3; the TCRdb D gene call, TRBD1, has no DNA to confirm it. The CDR3 extends over 12 amino acids. CDR1 DFQATT and CDR2 SNEGSKA come from the germline V gene (reference sequence). CDR3 sequence: CSAGTGSYTQYF.

The chain carries TRBV13 and TRBJ2-7. Germline values: CDR1 PRHDT, CDR2 FYEKMQ (reference sequence). The CDR3 length is 14 residues. The CDR3 spells CASSIYGERIGQYF.

The chain links TRBV28 to TRBJ2-2; without DNA, the TCRdb call of TRBD1 cannot be checked. The CDR3 extends over 17 amino acids. The germline V gene encodes CDR1 MDHEN and CDR2 SYDVKM. CDR3 sequence reads: CASSLSGGARDLGELFF.